Listed below are T cell receptor beta chains from one sample, sequenced in a study of T-cell memory formation after mild COVID-19. From the 5' RACE reads, TCRdb called clonotypes with MiXCR, one entry per CDR3 protein. The data contain some 600,000 distinct CDR3 sequences, 17% of them seen just once; the ten biggest clones take up just over 8%. Sequencing was performed on PBMCs or a T cell subset sorted from them (not recorded which). The receptors derive from an adult woman who had mild COVID-19 (a few samples of this study predate the infection). Cell type and time point are not known. CDR3s leave out the opening cysteine and the closing phenylalanine or tryptophan. Clone size, where shown, is once, few, many, or a class for clones that have expanded.

v_call,j_call,clone_size,cdr3_aa
TRBV29-1,TRBJ2-1,few,SVEILAGYNEQF
TRBV5-1,TRBJ2-1,-,ASSPSIPGPKSHEQF
TRBV9,TRBJ2-7,many,ASSVGGDSYEQY
TRBV19,TRBJ1-6,-,ASSISQRSNSPLH
TRBV15,TRBJ1-1,few,ATSSSGLALEAF
TRBV12-3/TRBV12-4,TRBJ2-1,-,ASSLAGFYNEQF
TRBV12-3/TRBV12-4,TRBJ2-3,few,ASAGKRMTSTDTQY
TRBV2,TRBJ1-2,-,ASREQGAYGYT
TRBV27,TRBJ1-2,few,ASRPYGGAGYGYT
TRBV4-2,TRBJ2-4,few,ASSPSGGSGKNIQY
TRBV3-1,TRBJ2-7,few,ASSQLWDSEQY
TRBV5-1,TRBJ1-5,-,ASSLDGSDQPQH
TRBV12-3/TRBV12-4,TRBJ2-7,few,ASSFWGPYEQY
TRBV7-9,TRBJ1-1,-,ASSPRDRATEAF
TRBV20-1,TRBJ2-5,-,SARDDRDSVY
TRBV7-2,TRBJ2-5,-,ASSLGSGSGETQY
TRBV7-3,TRBJ2-1,-,ASSLVRTVINEQF
TRBV6-5,TRBJ1-2,-,ASSVPPGQGPIGYT
TRBV7-9,TRBJ2-5,few,ASSLGMETQY
TRBV12-3/TRBV12-4,TRBJ2-7,-,ASSFVIDEQY
TRBV10-3,TRBJ1-3,-,AISGRSGNTIY
TRBV30,TRBJ2-7,few,AWRFGGANPYEQY
TRBV6-1,TRBJ2-7,-,ASSSFDRPYSYEQY
TRBV2,TRBJ1-5,-,ASSRDPQPNQPQH
TRBV12-3/TRBV12-4,TRBJ2-4,-,PNLQILAKNIQY
TRBV20-1,TRBJ1-2,many,SAQSPRDRGRHGYT
TRBV29-1,TRBJ2-7,many,SVEGGTLGYEQY
TRBV5-6,TRBJ1-1,few,ASSFAPGTWNTEAF
TRBV12-3/TRBV12-4,TRBJ2-5,-,ASTGSPTETQY
TRBV6-5,TRBJ1-2,few,ASSGQGAWDGYT
TRBV7-2,TRBJ1-5,few,ASSSSPVSQPQH
TRBV11-3,TRBJ2-1,-,ASSPVWTTLNEQF
TRBV20-1,TRBJ2-7,few,SASLLGRASYEQY
TRBV13,TRBJ2-7,-,ASSNRGHEQY
TRBV29-1,TRBJ2-1,-,SVGLQSSYNEQF
TRBV7-3,TRBJ2-5,-,ASSLRPGQAEETQY
TRBV18,TRBJ1-2,few,ASSPQTDYGYT
TRBV10-3,TRBJ2-2,-,AISESGGIANTGELF
TRBV12-3/TRBV12-4,TRBJ1-5,few,ASSLPRGNQPQH
TRBV18,TRBJ2-2,-,AIPWEDTGELF
TRBV19,TRBJ2-1,few,ASSSRGRGESEQF
TRBV3-1,TRBJ2-1,-,ASSLDGTDNEQF
TRBV6-6,TRBJ1-3,few,ASSYSPYPVDTIY